This TCR beta chain was observed in a study of T cells in localized non-small cell lung cancer. Of note for this clone: Its specificity is not known.

General study findings and limits: Paired adjacent lung recovered a median roughly 56 of the top 100 tumor clones. Since sequencing was restricted to only one region of the tumor, intratumor heterogeneity remains a possibility. Tumor showed lower T cell clonality than uninvolved adjacent lung, where it was highest.

The V gene's germline CDR1 is MGHRA and CDR2 YSYEKL. The CDR3 has 16 amino acids. V dropped 0 bases and J dropped 4 bases, with 16 bases sitting between them. Sequenced by immunoSEQ multiplex PCR; TCRdb stores in-frame clones only, minus some. The table shows fewer than 25,000 clones, with about 93% occurring only once. Sequencing was performed on peripheral blood, taken before any cancer treatment. V and J are TRBV4-1 and TRBJ2-7, with a tentative D call TRBD1 (6 bases). The TCR comes from a woman aged 35 to 70 with stage I lung adenocarcinoma. The CDR3 here is CASSQEGAVFRYEQYF. The CDR3 bases are TGCGCCAGCAGCCAAGAGGGGGCAGTTTTCAGGTACGAGCAGTACTTC.